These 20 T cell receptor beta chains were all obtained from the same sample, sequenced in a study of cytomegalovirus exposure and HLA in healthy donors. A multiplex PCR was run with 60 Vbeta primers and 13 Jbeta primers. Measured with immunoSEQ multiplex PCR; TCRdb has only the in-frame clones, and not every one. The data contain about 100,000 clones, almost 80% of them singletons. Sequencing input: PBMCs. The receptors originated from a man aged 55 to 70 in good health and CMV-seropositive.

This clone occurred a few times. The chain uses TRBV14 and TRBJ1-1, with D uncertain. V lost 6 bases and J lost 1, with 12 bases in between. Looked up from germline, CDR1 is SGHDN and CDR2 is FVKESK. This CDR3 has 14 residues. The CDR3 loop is CASRPLDGNTEAFF. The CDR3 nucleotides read TGTGCCAGCAGACCACTAGACGGGAACACTGAAGCTTTCTTT.

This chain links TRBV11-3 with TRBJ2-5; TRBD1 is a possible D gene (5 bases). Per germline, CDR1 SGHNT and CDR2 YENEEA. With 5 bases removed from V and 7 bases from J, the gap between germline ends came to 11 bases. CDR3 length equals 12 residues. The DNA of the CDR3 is TGTGCCAGCAGCAGGGGAATAGGGACCCAGTACTTC. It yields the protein CASSRGIGTQYF.

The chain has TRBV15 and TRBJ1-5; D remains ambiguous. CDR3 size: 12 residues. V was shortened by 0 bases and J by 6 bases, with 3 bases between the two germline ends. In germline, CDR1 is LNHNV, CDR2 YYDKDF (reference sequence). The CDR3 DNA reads TGTGCCACCAGCAGAGATCTTCAGCCCCAGCATTTT. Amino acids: CATSRDLQPQHF.

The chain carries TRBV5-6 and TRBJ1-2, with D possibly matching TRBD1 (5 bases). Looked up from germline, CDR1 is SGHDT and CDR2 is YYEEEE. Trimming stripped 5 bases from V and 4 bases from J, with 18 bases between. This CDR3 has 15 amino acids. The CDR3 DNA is TGTGCCAGCAGGTCGGGGAACGCCGGGGGCTATGGCTACACCTTC. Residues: CASRSGNAGGYGYTF.

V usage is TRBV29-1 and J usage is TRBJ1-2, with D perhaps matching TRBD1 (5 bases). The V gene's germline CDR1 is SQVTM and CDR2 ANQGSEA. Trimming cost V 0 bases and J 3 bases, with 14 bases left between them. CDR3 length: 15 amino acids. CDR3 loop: CSVEDAGSLDYGYTF. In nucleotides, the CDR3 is TGCAGCGTTGAAGACGCAGGGTCACTCGACTATGGCTACACCTTC.

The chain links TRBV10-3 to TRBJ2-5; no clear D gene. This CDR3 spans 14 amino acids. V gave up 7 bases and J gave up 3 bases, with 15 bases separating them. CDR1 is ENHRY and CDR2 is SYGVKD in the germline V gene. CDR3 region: CAITERWAEETQYF. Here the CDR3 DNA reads TGTGCCATCACCGAACGGTGGGCAGAAGAGACCCAGTACTTC.

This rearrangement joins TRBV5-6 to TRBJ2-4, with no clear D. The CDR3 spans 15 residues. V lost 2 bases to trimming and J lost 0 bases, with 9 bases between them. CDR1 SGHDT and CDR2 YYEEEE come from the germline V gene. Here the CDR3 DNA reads TGTGCCAGCAGCTTTGGTCAGGTAGCCAAAAACATTCAGTACTTC. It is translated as CASSFGQVAKNIQYF.

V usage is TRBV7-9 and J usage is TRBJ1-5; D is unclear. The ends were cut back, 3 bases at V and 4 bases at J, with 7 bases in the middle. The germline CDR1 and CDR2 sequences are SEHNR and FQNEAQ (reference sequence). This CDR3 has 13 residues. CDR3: CASSFNGNQPQHF. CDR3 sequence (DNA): TGTGCCAGCAGCTTTAACGGGAATCAGCCCCAGCATTTT. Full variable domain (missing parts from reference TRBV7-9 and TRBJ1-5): DTGVSQNPRHKITKRGQNVTFRCDPISEHNRLYWYRQTLGQGPEFLTYFQNEAQLEKSRLLSDRFSAERPKGSFSTLEIQRTEQGDSAMYLCASSFNGNQPQHFGDGTRLSIL.

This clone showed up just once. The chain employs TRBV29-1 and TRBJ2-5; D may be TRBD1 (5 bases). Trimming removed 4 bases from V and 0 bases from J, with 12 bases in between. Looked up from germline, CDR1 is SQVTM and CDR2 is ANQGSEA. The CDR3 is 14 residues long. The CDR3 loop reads CSVVRGRHQETQYF. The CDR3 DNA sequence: TGCAGCGTTGTTAGGGGTCGGCACCAAGAGACCCAGTACTTC.

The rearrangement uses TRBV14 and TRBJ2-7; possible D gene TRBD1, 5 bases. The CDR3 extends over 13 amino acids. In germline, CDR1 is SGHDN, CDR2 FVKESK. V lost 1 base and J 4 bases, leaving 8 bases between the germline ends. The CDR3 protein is CASSQGTFYEQYF. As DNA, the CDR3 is TGTGCCAGCAGCCAAGGGACATTTTACGAGCAGTACTTC.

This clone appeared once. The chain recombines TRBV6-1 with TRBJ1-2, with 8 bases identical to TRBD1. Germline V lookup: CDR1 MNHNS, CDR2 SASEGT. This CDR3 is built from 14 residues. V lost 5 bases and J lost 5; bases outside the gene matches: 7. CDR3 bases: TGTGCCAGCAGTCGGGACAGGTCGGATTATGGCTACACCTTC. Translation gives CASSRDRSDYGYTF.

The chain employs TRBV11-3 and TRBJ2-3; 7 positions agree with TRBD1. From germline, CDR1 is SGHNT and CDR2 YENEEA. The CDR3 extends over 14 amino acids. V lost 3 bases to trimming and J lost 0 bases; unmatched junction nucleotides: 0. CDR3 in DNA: TGTGCCAGCAGCTTGGGACAGAGCACAGATACGCAGTATTTT. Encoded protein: CASSLGQSTDTQYF.

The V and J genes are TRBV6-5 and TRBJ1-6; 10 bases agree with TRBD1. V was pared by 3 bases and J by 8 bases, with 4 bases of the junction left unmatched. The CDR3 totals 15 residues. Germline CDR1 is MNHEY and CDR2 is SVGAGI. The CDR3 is CASSYTGTGDSPLHF. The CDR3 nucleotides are TGTGCCAGCAGTTATACCGGGACAGGGGATTCACCCCTCCACTTT.

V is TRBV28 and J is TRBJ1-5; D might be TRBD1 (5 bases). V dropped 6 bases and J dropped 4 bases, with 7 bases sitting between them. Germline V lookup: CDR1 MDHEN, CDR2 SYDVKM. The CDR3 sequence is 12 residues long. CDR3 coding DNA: TGTGCCAGCAGGGGGGGAAATCAGCCCCAGCATTTT. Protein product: CASRGGNQPQHF.

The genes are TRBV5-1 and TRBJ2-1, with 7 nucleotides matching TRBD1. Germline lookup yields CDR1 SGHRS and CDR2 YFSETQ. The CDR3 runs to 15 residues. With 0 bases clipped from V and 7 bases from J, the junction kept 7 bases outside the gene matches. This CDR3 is CASSLAERGRNEQFF. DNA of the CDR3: TGCGCCAGCAGCTTGGCCGAGAGGGGGCGGAATGAGCAGTTCTTC.

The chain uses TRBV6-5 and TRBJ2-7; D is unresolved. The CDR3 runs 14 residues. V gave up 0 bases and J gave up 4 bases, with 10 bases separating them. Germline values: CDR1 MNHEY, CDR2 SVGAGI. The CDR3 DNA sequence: TGTGCCAGCAGTTACTCCCAGGTTCGGTACGAGCAGTACTTC. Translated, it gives CASSYSQVRYEQYF.

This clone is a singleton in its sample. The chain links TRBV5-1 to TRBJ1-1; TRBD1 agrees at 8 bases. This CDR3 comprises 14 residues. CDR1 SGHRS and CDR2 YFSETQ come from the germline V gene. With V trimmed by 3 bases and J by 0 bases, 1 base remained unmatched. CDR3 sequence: CASSWGQVNTEAFF. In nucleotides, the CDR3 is TGCGCCAGCAGCTGGGGACAGGTGAACACTGAAGCTTTCTTT.

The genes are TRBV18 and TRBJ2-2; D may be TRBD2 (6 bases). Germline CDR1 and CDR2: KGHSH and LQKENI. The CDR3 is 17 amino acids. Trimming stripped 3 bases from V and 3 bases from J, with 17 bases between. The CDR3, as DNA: TGTGCCAGCTCACCCACCAGTGGAGGGGCCGACACCGGGGAGCTGTTTTTT. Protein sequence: CASSPTSGGADTGELFF.

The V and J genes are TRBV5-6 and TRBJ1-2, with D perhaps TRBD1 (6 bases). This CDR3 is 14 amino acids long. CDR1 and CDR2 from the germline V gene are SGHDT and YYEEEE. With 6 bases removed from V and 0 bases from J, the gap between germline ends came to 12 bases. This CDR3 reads CASKETGANYGYTF. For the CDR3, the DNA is TGTGCCAGCAAAGAGACAGGAGCTAACTATGGCTACACCTTC. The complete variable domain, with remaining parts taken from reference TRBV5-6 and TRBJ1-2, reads DAGVTQSPTHLIKTRGQQVTLRCSPKSGHDTVSWYQQALGQGPQFIFQYYEEEERQRGNFPDRFSGHQFPNYSSELNVNALLLGDSALYLCASKETGANYGYTFGSGTRLTVV.

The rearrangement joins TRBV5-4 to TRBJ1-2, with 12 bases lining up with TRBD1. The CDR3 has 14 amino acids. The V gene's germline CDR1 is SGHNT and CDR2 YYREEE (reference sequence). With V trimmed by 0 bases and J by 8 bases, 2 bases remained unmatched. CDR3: CASSLAGTGGGYTF. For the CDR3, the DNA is TGTGCCAGCAGCTTGGCAGGGACAGGGGGCGGCTACACCTTC.